This T cell receptor beta chain was obtained from a study of cytomegalovirus exposure and HLA in healthy donors. Study outcomes and limitations: CMV antigen specificity of a few CMV-associated chains was confirmed in vitro. Across all donors, roughly uniform sequencing depth was an assumption of the presence/absence analyses.

The PCR made use of 60 Vbeta and 13 Jbeta primers. Original processing methods: Among the unique TCR beta chains that a later analysis counted, about 79 million in all, approximately 12 million were shared. Assay used: immunoSEQ multiplex PCR; TCRdb lists only in-frame clones, some missing. V, J and clone size were drawn from that table, and D and trimming were deduced from the DNA. The sample contains 99,000 or so clones, over 75% of which appear only once. Points on this clone: Its antigen remains unknown.

This receptor was obtained from a woman aged 40 to 50 in good health and CMV-seropositive. Specimen: PBMCs.

CDR3 sequence (DNA): TGTGCCAGCAGCGTCGAGCGGGGGGCCACAGATACGCAGTATTTT. It specifies CASSVERGATDTQYF. This rearrangement joins TRBV9 to TRBJ2-3; 9 bases fit TRBD2. The CDR3 has 15 residues. The ends lost 2 bases at V and 2 bases at J; junction bases unmatched: 3. Germline V gene data show CDR1 as SGDLS and CDR2 as YYNGEE.